The 28 T cell receptor beta chains below were found in one sample sequenced in a study of control samples from healthy donors and cancer patients. Here immunoSEQ multiplex PCR was the method, and the copy in TCRdb shows in-frame clones only, minus some. The data show around 140,000 clones, around nine tenths seen once. Sample: blood. These receptors were obtained from a man aged 18 to 29 in good health.

The chain recombines TRBV19 with TRBJ1-1, with D maybe TRBD1 (5 bases). Germline CDR1 reads LNHDA; CDR2 reads SQIVND (reference sequence). The CDR3 loop spans 15 amino acids. The germline V and J ends were trimmed by 7 bases and 1 base, with 16 bases remaining between them. The DNA for the CDR3 is TGTGCCAGTATGGAAATGGGGGGTGGGAACACTGAAGCTTTCTTT. It encodes CASMEMGGGNTEAFF.

In regard to this clone: Sequence at one end of the junction differs from germline and may be a read error. The CDR3 nucleotides read TGTGCCAGCAGGCGAACAGTATCCTCCAACAATGAGCAGTTCTTC. It specifies CASRRTVSSNNEQFF. The chain uses TRBV6-5 and TRBJ2-1; D gene ambiguous. CDR1 is MNHEY, CDR2 SVGAGI, per germline. This CDR3 comprises 15 residues.

V gene TRBV10-3 combines with J gene TRBJ2-1, with a tentative D call TRBD1 (5 bases). Trimming removed 2 bases from V and 12 bases from J, with 11 bases in between. CDR3 length: 12 residues. The germline CDR1 and CDR2 sequences are ENHRY and SYGVKD. CDR3 region: CAISERQGSQFF. The DNA of the CDR3 is TGTGCCATCAGTGAGCGCCAGGGTTCGCAGTTCTTC.

The chain carries TRBV10-3 and TRBJ2-3; D is undetermined. V was pared by 8 bases and J by 0 bases, with 18 bases between. Germline CDR1 is ENHRY and CDR2 is SYGVKD. The CDR3 is 16 amino acids. CDR3 residues: CAIGPATVPSTDTQYF. CDR3 nucleotide sequence: TGTGCCATCGGTCCTGCTACAGTTCCTAGCACAGATACGCAGTATTTT.

The genes are TRBV3-1 (or the pseudogene TRBV3-2) and TRBJ2-1; possibly TRBD1 or TRBD2 for D (5 bases each). Trimming took off 2 bases at V and 13 bases at J, with 12 bases between the two ends. Germline loops: CDR1 LGHDT, CDR2 YNNKEL (reference sequence). CDR3 length: 12 residues. CDR3 coding DNA: TGTGCCAGCAGCCAAAGGTGGGACCCTCAGTTCTTC. Translating it yields CASSQRWDPQFF.

V gene TRBV5-1 combines with J gene TRBJ1-1, with unresolved D. Germline loops: CDR1 SGHRS, CDR2 YFSETQ. The CDR3 has 13 amino acids. Trimming left V 4 bases short and J 0 bases short, with 7 bases between. The CDR3: CASSRTMNTEAFF. CDR3 in DNA: TGCGCCAGCAGCCGGACCATGAACACTGAAGCTTTCTTT.

The CDR3 spells CASSPRDSIIYGYTF. The DNA of the CDR3 is TGTGCCAGCAGCCCGAGGGACAGCATCATCTATGGCTACACCTTC. V is TRBV27 and J is TRBJ1-2, with 7 bases matching TRBD1. The CDR3 consists of 15 residues. With V trimmed by 6 bases and J by 4 bases, 11 bases remained unmatched. Germline CDR1 and CDR2: MNHEY and SMNVEV (reference sequence).

The CDR3 loop is CASSYKVGMGNQPQHF. In nucleotides, the CDR3 is TGTGCCAGCAGTTATAAAGTCGGTATGGGCAATCAGCCCCAGCATTTT. The chain couples TRBV6-2 or TRBV6-3 to TRBJ1-5; no clear D gene. The V gene's germline CDR1 is MNHEY and CDR2 SVGEGT. V lost 3 bases, J lost 2 bases, and 14 bases lay in between. The CDR3 is made up of 16 amino acids.

The chain has TRBV19 and TRBJ1-2; tentatively, D is TRBD1 (6 bases). Per germline, CDR1 LNHDA and CDR2 SQIVND (reference sequence). This CDR3 comprises 13 residues. Trimming left V 5 bases short and J 4 bases short, with 11 bases between. CDR3 in DNA: TGTGCCAGTAGTTCCGACAGGACCTATGGCTACACCTTC. As protein: CASSSDRTYGYTF. Full variable domain (remainder filled in from reference TRBV19 and TRBJ1-2): DGGITQSPKYLFRKEGQNVTLSCEQNLNHDAMYWYRQDPGQGLRLIYYSQIVNDFQKGDIAEGYSVSREKKESFPLTVTSAQKNPTAFYLCASSSDRTYGYTFGSGTRLTVV.

The rearrangement joins TRBV29-1 to TRBJ2-1; TRBD2 matches at 8 bases. The junction had 7 bases not matched to a gene; V was cut back by 6 bases and J by 9 bases. Germline V CDR1 and CDR2: SQVTM, ANQGSEA. The CDR3 length is 12 residues. CDR3 loop: CSVGGLGGEQFF. Written as DNA, the CDR3 is TGCAGCGTCGGGGGACTAGGTGGTGAGCAGTTCTTC.

This chain uses TRBV6-5 with TRBJ1-3, with D unresolved. The CDR3 spans 15 residues. Germline values: CDR1 MNHEY, CDR2 SVGAGI. Trimming shortened V by 0 bases and J by 1 base, and 7 bases separated the two germline ends. CDR3 sequence (DNA): TGTGCCAGCAGTTACTCGGGCAGATCTGGAAACACCATATATTTT. This codes for CASSYSGRSGNTIYF.

The V and J genes are TRBV7-2 and TRBJ2-7; 9 nucleotides line up with TRBD1. The junction had 6 bases not matched to a gene; V was cut back by 4 bases and J by 5 bases. The CDR3 runs to 14 residues. Germline V CDR1 and CDR2: SGHTA, FQGNSA. The CDR3 is CASSSSGTGNEQYF. For the CDR3, the DNA is TGTGCCAGCAGCTCGTCCGGGACAGGGAACGAGCAGTACTTC.

The chain employs TRBV5-1 and TRBJ2-7; no definite D call. The V gene's germline CDR1 is SGHRS and CDR2 YFSETQ. The CDR3 has 12 residues. With 3 bases removed from V and 3 bases from J, the gap between germline ends came to 7 bases. CDR3 bases: TGCGCCAGCAGCTGGGCAGGCTACGAGCAGTACTTC. Encoded protein: CASSWAGYEQYF. Looking up the rest from reference TRBV5-1 and TRBJ2-7 gives the full variable domain: KAGVTQTPRYLIKTRGQQVTLSCSPISGHRSVSWYQQTPGQGLQFLFEYFSETQRNKGNFPGRFSGRQFSNSRSEMNVSTLELGDSALYLCASSWAGYEQYFGPGTRLTVT.

V and J are TRBV6-2 or TRBV6-3 and TRBJ2-1; 10 bases line up with TRBD2. V gave up 6 bases and J gave up 3 bases; unmatched junction bases: 5. CDR1 MNHEY and CDR2 SVGEGT come from the germline V gene. The CDR3 is made up of 15 amino acids. In DNA, the CDR3 is TGTGCCAGCAGCCCCGGGACTAGCGACTACAATGAGCAGTTCTTC. Protein: CASSPGTSDYNEQFF.

The J gene is TRBJ1-2, the V gene TRBV5-6; 10 nucleotides align to TRBD1. This CDR3 comprises 15 residues. Germline V gene data show CDR1 as SGHDT and CDR2 as YYEEEE. J was trimmed by 4 bases and V by 3 bases; bases with no gene match: 6. CDR3: CASSSATGGPYGYTF. The CDR3 DNA is TGTGCCAGCAGCTCGGCGACAGGGGGCCCCTATGGCTACACCTTC. Full variable domain (missing parts from reference TRBV5-6 and TRBJ1-2): DAGVTQSPTHLIKTRGQQVTLRCSPKSGHDTVSWYQQALGQGPQFIFQYYEEEERQRGNFPDRFSGHQFPNYSSELNVNALLLGDSALYLCASSSATGGPYGYTFGSGTRLTVV.

The CDR3: CASRSRMRGIYEQYF. The DNA for the CDR3 is TGTGCCAGCAGGTCGCGAATGCGGGGCATCTACGAGCAGTACTTC. This sequence joins TRBV27 and TRBJ2-7; perhaps TRBD2 as D (6 bases). The germline V gene encodes CDR1 MNHEY and CDR2 SMNVEV (reference sequence). CDR3 size: 15 residues. V lost 6 bases to trimming and J lost 3 bases, with 18 bases between them.

The chain employs TRBV6-5 and TRBJ1-2; 11 bases are a match to TRBD1. The J segment lost 3 bases and the V segment lost 11 bases, leaving 8 bases of the junction unmatched. The CDR3 totals 14 residues. Germline V gene lookup returns CDR1 MNHEY and CDR2 SVGAGI. The CDR3 sequence is CASTGQGGYYGYTF. CDR3 DNA sequence: TGTGCCTCAACGGGACAGGGGGGTTACTATGGCTACACCTTC.

This clone was seen more than once but under ten times. The J gene is TRBJ1-2, the V gene TRBV27; 7 bases fit TRBD1. The V and J ends lost 5 bases and 8 bases, in that order; junction bases with no gene match: 8. The CDR3 is made up of 13 amino acids. The germline gives CDR1 MNHEY, CDR2 SMNVEV (reference sequence). The DNA for the CDR3 is TGTGCCAGCAGTCCACAGGGGTTAGGAGGCTACACCTTC. It codes for CASSPQGLGGYTF.

This clone was seen more than once but under ten times. The chain joins TRBV4-1 to TRBJ2-3; a possible D gene is TRBD1 (5 bases). This CDR3 is 20 amino acids long. V was shortened by 4 bases and J by 0 bases, with 26 bases between the two germline ends. CDR1 is MGHRA and CDR2 is YSYEKL in the germline V gene. The CDR3 loop is CASSLLYFSIRGRSTDTQYF. In nucleotides, the CDR3 is TGCGCCAGCAGCCTCCTTTACTTTTCAATTAGGGGCCGAAGCACAGATACGCAGTATTTT.

The chain links TRBV19 to TRBJ1-2, with 8 bases identical to TRBD1. CDR3 length: 16 amino acids. J lost 11 bases, V lost 3 bases, and 17 bases had no gene match. The germline CDR1 and CDR2 sequences are LNHDA and SQIVND (reference sequence). The CDR3 here is CASSISPRQGSGSYTF. The CDR3 nucleotides read TGTGCCAGTAGTATTTCCCCGAGACAGGGGTCGGGTTCTTACACCTTC.

CDR3 in amino acids: CASSSTGLGTDTQYF. The CDR3 DNA is TGTGCCAGCTCATCGACTGGTCTAGGCACAGATACGCAGTATTTT. The chain has TRBV18 and TRBJ2-3; D remains ambiguous. The ends were cut back, 5 bases at V and 1 base at J, with 13 bases in the middle. Germline CDR1 reads KGHSH; CDR2 reads LQKENI. The CDR3 has 15 amino acids. The full variable domain, completed using reference TRBV18 and TRBJ2-3, is NAGVMQNPRHLVRRRGQEARLRCSPMKGHSHVYWYRQLPEEGLKFMVYLQKENIIDESGMPKERFSAEFPKEGPSILRIQQVVRGDSAAYFCASSSTGLGTDTQYFGPGTRLTVL.

The V and J genes are TRBV2 and TRBJ2-2, with unresolved D. Germline loops: CDR1 SNHLY, CDR2 FYNNEI. Trimming pared 4 bases from V and 5 bases from J, leaving 11 bases between. This CDR3 region has 14 residues. Here the CDR3 DNA reads TGTGCCAGCAGTGTGGAGACCACTACCGGGGAGCTGTTTTTT. Translation: CASSVETTTGELFF. Together with reference TRBV2 and TRBJ2-2, the CDR3 gives the full variable domain: EPEVTQTPSHQVTQMGQEVILRCVPISNHLYFYWYRQILGQKVEFLVSFYNNEISEKSEIFDDQFSVERPDGSNFTLKIRSTKLEDSAMYFCASSVETTTGELFFGEGSRLTVL.

The chain employs TRBV6-5 and TRBJ2-3, with D possibly called TRBD1 or TRBD2 (5 bases each). CDR1 is MNHEY and CDR2 is SVGAGI in the germline V gene. The CDR3 covers 13 residues. V lost 6 bases and J 5 bases, leaving 12 bases between the germline ends. The CDR3 nucleotides read TGTGCCAGCAGGGACCCTGGGGGAGATACGCAGTATTTT. Protein: CASRDPGGDTQYF.

The chain joins TRBV5-4 to TRBJ1-2, with D perhaps TRBD1 (6 bases). V lost 5 bases and J 6 bases, leaving 20 bases between the germline ends. The CDR3 covers 15 residues. From germline, CDR1 is SGHNT and CDR2 YYREEE (reference sequence). The CDR3 coding sequence is TGTGCCAGCAGTCAACCTCAGGACAGCCTGGATGGCTACACCTTC. Translated, it gives CASSQPQDSLDGYTF.

The rearrangement joins TRBV30 to TRBJ1-2; D unclear. Per the germline V gene, CDR1 is GTSNPN and CDR2 is SVGIG (reference sequence). This CDR3 is built from 13 residues. V dropped 1 base and J dropped 0 bases, with 6 bases sitting between them. The CDR3 DNA reads as TGTGCCTGGAGTGGTTCCGCTAACTATGGCTACACCTTC. Residues: CAWSGSANYGYTF.

In regard to this clone: This sample also contains other DNA sequences that code for the same CDR3. This chain links TRBV3-1 (or the pseudogene TRBV3-2) with TRBJ2-5; D gene uncertain. This CDR3 spans 13 amino acids. CDR1 is LGHDT and CDR2 is YNNKEL in the germline V gene (reference sequence). V was trimmed by 3 bases and J by 4 bases, leaving 9 bases between them. The chain's CDR3 is CASSQGLGETQYF. CDR3 sequence (DNA): TGTGCCAGCAGCCAGGGCTTGGGAGAGACCCAGTACTTC.

The V call is TRBV4-2, the J call TRBJ2-3; the match to TRBD2 covers 8 bases. Losses at the gene ends were 3 bases for V and 4 bases for J; bases not matched to a gene: 15. The CDR3 runs 18 residues. Per germline, CDR1 LGHNA and CDR2 YNFKEQ. CDR3 region: CASSHGGRGGLGADTQYF. The CDR3 DNA is TGTGCCAGCAGCCACGGGGGACGGGGGGGCCTTGGGGCAGATACGCAGTATTTT.

The J gene is TRBJ1-1, the V gene TRBV2; tentatively, D is TRBD1 (6 bases). V shed 6 bases and J shed 6 bases, with 14 bases lying between them. This CDR3 region has 13 residues. CDR1 SNHLY and CDR2 FYNNEI come from the germline V gene. CDR3 protein: CASSVNRESEAFF. For the CDR3, the DNA is TGTGCCAGCAGCGTCAACAGGGAGTCTGAAGCTTTCTTT.